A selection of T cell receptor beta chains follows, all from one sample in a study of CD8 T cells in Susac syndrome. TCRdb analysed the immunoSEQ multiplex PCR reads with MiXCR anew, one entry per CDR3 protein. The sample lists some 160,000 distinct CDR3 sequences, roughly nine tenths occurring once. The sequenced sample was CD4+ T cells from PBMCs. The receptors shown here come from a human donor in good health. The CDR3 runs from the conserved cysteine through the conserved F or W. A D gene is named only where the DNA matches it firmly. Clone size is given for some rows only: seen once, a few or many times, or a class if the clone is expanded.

cdr3_nt: TGTGCCAGCAGCTTTACCAGCGGGAGGGCCTCCGAGCAGTACTTC; cdr3_aa: CASSFTSGRASEQYF; v_call: TRBV7-2; d_call: TRBD2; j_call: TRBJ2-7; clone_size: few
cdr3_nt: TGTGCCAGCAGACCGAGGAACACTGAAGCTTTCTTT; cdr3_aa: CASRPRNTEAFF; v_call: TRBV6-5; d_call: -; j_call: TRBJ1-1; clone_size: few
cdr3_nt: TGCGCCAGCAGTTTAACGGCCTCAGCTAACACTGAAGCTTTCTTT; cdr3_aa: CASSLTASANTEAFF; v_call: TRBV5-1; d_call: -; j_call: TRBJ1-1; clone_size: -
cdr3_nt: TGTGCCAGCAGTTTCGGAGCCAATCAGCCCCAGCATTTT; cdr3_aa: CASSFGANQPQHF; v_call: TRBV12-3/TRBV12-4; d_call: -; j_call: TRBJ1-5; clone_size: -
cdr3_nt: TGCAGTGCTGGGCAGGTCGGAAGCAATCAGCCCCAGCATTTT; cdr3_aa: CSAGQVGSNQPQHF; v_call: TRBV20-1; d_call: -; j_call: TRBJ1-5; clone_size: -
cdr3_nt: TGTGCCTGGGGGCCCGGGCAGACCTATAATTCACCCCTCCACTTT; cdr3_aa: CAWGPGQTYNSPLHF; v_call: TRBV30; d_call: -; j_call: TRBJ1-6; clone_size: -
cdr3_nt: TGTGCCAGCAGTTTAAGGGGAGGGGTGTACGAGCAGTACTTC; cdr3_aa: CASSLRGGVYEQYF; v_call: TRBV28; d_call: TRBD2; j_call: TRBJ2-7; clone_size: -
cdr3_nt: TGTGCCCCCAGCTCGGGCTTTCCAACAGGAAACACCATATATTTT; cdr3_aa: CAPSSGFPTGNTIYF; v_call: TRBV3-1; d_call: -; j_call: TRBJ1-3; clone_size: -
cdr3_nt: TGCGCCAGCAGCCAAGAATACCTGACAGGGAACACTGAAGCTTTCTTT; cdr3_aa: CASSQEYLTGNTEAFF; v_call: TRBV4-3; d_call: -; j_call: TRBJ1-1; clone_size: -
cdr3_nt: TGCAGCGTGAGGGGGGGCGGGGGAGAGACCCAGTACTTC; cdr3_aa: CSVRGGGGETQYF; v_call: TRBV29-1; d_call: -; j_call: TRBJ2-5; clone_size: once
cdr3_nt: TGTGCCAGCAGTCCCCAGGACGAGCAGTACTTC; cdr3_aa: CASSPQDEQYF; v_call: TRBV7-9; d_call: -; j_call: TRBJ2-7; clone_size: -
cdr3_nt: TGTGCCAGCAGCGGGCGACGGGAAATGAGCTATGGCTACACCTTC; cdr3_aa: CASSGRREMSYGYTF; v_call: TRBV7-9; d_call: -; j_call: TRBJ1-2; clone_size: -
cdr3_nt: TGCAGTGCTAGGGACGGGACAGGTTTCCACGAGCAGTACTTC; cdr3_aa: CSARDGTGFHEQYF; v_call: TRBV20-1; d_call: TRBD1; j_call: TRBJ2-7; clone_size: -
cdr3_nt: TGTGCCAGCAGCTCCCGCGACGGGACACCCATCGGTGGCTACACCTTC; cdr3_aa: CASSSRDGTPIGGYTF; v_call: TRBV11-2; d_call: -; j_call: TRBJ1-2; clone_size: -
cdr3_nt: TGTGCCAGCAGGCCTCGGGGCGGGAGGGGGTATACGCAGTATTTT; cdr3_aa: CASRPRGGRGYTQYF; v_call: TRBV2; d_call: TRBD2; j_call: TRBJ2-3; clone_size: -
cdr3_nt: TGTGCCAGCAGCCCTACTCAGGGAACTGAAGCTTTCTTT; cdr3_aa: CASSPTQGTEAFF; v_call: TRBV7-7; d_call: -; j_call: TRBJ1-1; clone_size: -
cdr3_nt: TGTGCCAGCAGAACCGGGACGGAGTATTCACCCCTCCACTTT; cdr3_aa: CASRTGTEYSPLHF; v_call: TRBV7-2; d_call: -; j_call: TRBJ1-6; clone_size: -
cdr3_nt: TGTGCCAGCTCACCCGCTCGACAGGGGGCAACCTGCGAGCAGTACTTC; cdr3_aa: CASSPARQGATCEQYF; v_call: TRBV18; d_call: TRBD1; j_call: TRBJ2-7; clone_size: -
cdr3_nt: TGCAGTGCTAGAGTGGGGGGCCAAGAGACCCAGTACTTC; cdr3_aa: CSARVGGQETQYF; v_call: TRBV20-1; d_call: -; j_call: TRBJ2-5; clone_size: few
cdr3_nt: TGTGCCAGCAGTGGACTCCACAATGAGCAGTTCTTC; cdr3_aa: CASSGLHNEQFF; v_call: TRBV28; d_call: -; j_call: TRBJ2-1; clone_size: -
cdr3_nt: TGTGCCAGCAGTTTGGTAGGGGGCGCTTCCGGGGAGCTGTTTTTT; cdr3_aa: CASSLVGGASGELFF; v_call: TRBV12-3/TRBV12-4; d_call: TRBD1; j_call: TRBJ2-2; clone_size: -
cdr3_nt: TGCGCCAGCAGCTTGGAGGAGGCAAGCTCCTATAATTCACCCCTCCACTTT; cdr3_aa: CASSLEEASSYNSPLHF; v_call: TRBV5-1; d_call: -; j_call: TRBJ1-6; clone_size: -